These 6 T cell receptor beta chains were all obtained from the same sample, sequenced in a study of shared clonotypes between healthy human individuals. The protocol was immunoSEQ multiplex PCR, while the TCRdb copy is restricted to in-frame clones and leaves out a portion. Of approximately 440,000 clones in the sample, more than 70% were seen once. Specimen: PBMCs. Receptors were obtained from a woman in her thirties or forties in good health. Some clones in this sample may be carry-over from other donors' samples.

The rearrangement links TRBV2 to TRBJ2-2, with no clear D. CDR1 SNHLY and CDR2 FYNNEI come from the germline V gene. This CDR3 comprises 14 residues. With 4 bases removed from V and 1 base from J, the gap between germline ends came to 7 bases. The DNA for the CDR3 is TGTGCCAGCAGTGGTAGACGGAACACCGGGGAGCTGTTTTTT. Amino acids: CASSGRRNTGELFF.

This clone was seen repeatedly, ten times or more. The sample contains more than one DNA sequence encoding this CDR3. The genes are TRBV5-1 and TRBJ1-1, with D possibly matching TRBD1 (6 bases). This CDR3 region has 13 residues. CDR1 and CDR2 from the germline V gene are SGHRS and YFSETQ. Trimming shortened V by 7 bases and J by 2 bases, and 12 bases separated the two germline ends. The CDR3 region is CASGRGQNTEAFF. The CDR3 bases are TGCGCCAGCGGACGGGGACAAAACACTGAAGCTTTCTTT.

Here the CDR3 DNA reads TGTGCCAGCAGCGTAGTAATCGGAAATGAGCAGTTCTTC. Its protein is CASSVVIGNEQFF. The chain recombines TRBV9 with TRBJ2-1; D is ambiguous. Trimming took 0 bases from V and 7 from J, leaving 8 bases between them. The CDR3 loop spans 13 amino acids. The germline gives CDR1 SGDLS, CDR2 YYNGEE.

CDR3 in DNA: TGTGCCAGCAGCTTCCGGACAGGGGGAACCGATACGCAGTATTTT. This gives the protein CASSFRTGGTDTQYF. This chain uses TRBV5-4 with TRBJ2-3; 10 positions agree with TRBD1. The CDR3 length is 15 residues. V was clipped by 2 bases and J by 6 bases; unmatched bases: 6. Looked up from germline, CDR1 is SGHNT and CDR2 is YYREEE (reference sequence).

J is TRBJ1-4 and V is TRBV5-6; 7 nucleotides align to TRBD1. The CDR3 totals 13 residues. V lost 3 bases to trimming and J lost 8 bases; unmatched junction nucleotides: 4. Germline assignment: CDR1 SGHDT and CDR2 YYEEEE. CDR3 loop: CASSSLTGEKLFF. Written as DNA, the CDR3 is TGTGCCAGCAGCTCATTGACAGGGGAAAAACTGTTTTTT.

With regard to this clone: With only one base between it and a far larger clone, this is likely a read error. CDR3 amino acids: CAWSHGSQETQYF. The CDR3 DNA reads as TGTGCCTGGAGTCACGGCAGTCAGGAGACCCAGTACTTC. The chain combines TRBV30 with TRBJ2-5; D is uncertain. The germline V gene encodes CDR1 GTSNPN and CDR2 SVGIG (reference sequence). The CDR3 is made up of 13 amino acids. V lost 2 bases and J lost 5, with 12 bases in between. Full variable domain (outside the CDR3, taken from reference TRBV30 and TRBJ2-5): SQTIHQWPATLVQPVGSPLSLECTVEGTSNPNLYWYRQAAGRGLQLLFYSVGIGQISSEVPQNLSASRPQDRQFILSSKKLLLSDSGFYLCAWSHGSQETQYFGPGTRLLVL.